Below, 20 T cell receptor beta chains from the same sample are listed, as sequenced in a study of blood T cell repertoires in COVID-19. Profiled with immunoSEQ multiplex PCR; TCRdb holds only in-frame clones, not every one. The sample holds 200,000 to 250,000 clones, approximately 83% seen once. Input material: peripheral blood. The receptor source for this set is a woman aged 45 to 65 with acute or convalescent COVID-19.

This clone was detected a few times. For the CDR3, the DNA is TGTGCCACCTCAGACACGGGGGTAGGACAGCCCCAGCATTTT. It codes for CATSDTGVGQPQHF. V usage is TRBV6-5 and J usage is TRBJ1-5; tentative D call: TRBD1 (5 bases). The germline CDR1 and CDR2 sequences are MNHEY and SVGAGI. The germline V and J ends were trimmed by 10 bases and 7 bases, with 20 bases remaining between them. The CDR3 is made up of 14 amino acids.

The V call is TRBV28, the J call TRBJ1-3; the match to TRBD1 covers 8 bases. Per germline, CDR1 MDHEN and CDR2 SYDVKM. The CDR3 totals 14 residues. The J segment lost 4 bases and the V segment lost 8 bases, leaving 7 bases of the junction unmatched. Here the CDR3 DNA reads TGTGCCAGCGGATCACAGGGGGGCGGAAACACCATATATTTT. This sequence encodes CASGSQGGGNTIYF.

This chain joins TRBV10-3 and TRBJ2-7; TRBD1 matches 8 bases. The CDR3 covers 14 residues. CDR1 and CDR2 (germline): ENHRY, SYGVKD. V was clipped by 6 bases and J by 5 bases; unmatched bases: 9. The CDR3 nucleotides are TGTGCCATCAGCACGGACAGGGTAGAGGACGAGCAGTACTTC. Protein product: CAISTDRVEDEQYF.

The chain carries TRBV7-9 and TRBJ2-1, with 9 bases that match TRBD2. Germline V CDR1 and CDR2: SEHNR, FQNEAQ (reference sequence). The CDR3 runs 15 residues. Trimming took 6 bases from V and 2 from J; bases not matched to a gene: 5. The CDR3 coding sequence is TGTGCCAGCAGTCTAGGGACTAGCACCTACAATGAGCAGTTCTTC. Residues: CASSLGTSTYNEQFF.

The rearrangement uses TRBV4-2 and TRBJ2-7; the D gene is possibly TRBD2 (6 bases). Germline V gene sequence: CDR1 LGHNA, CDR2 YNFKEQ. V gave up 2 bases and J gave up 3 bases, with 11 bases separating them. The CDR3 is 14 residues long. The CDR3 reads CASSQQGGDYEQYF. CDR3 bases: TGTGCCAGCAGCCAACAAGGCGGGGACTACGAGCAGTACTTC.

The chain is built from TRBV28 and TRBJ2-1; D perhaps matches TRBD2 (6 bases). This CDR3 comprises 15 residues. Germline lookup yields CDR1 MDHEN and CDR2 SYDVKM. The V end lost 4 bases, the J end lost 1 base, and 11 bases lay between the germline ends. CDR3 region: CASSSATRSYNEQFF. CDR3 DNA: TGTGCCAGCAGTTCCGCGACTAGGTCCTACAATGAGCAGTTCTTC.

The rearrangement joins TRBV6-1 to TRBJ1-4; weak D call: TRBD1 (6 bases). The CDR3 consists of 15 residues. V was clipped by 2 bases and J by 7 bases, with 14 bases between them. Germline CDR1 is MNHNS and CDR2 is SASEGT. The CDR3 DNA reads TGTGCCAGCAGTGAATCCCAGGGGATAGGTGAAAAACTGTTTTTT. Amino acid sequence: CASSESQGIGEKLFF.

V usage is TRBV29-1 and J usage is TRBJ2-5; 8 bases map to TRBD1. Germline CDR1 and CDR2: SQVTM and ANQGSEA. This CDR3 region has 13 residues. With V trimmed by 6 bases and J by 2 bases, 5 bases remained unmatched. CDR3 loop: CSVVGTGQETQYF. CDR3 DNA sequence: TGCAGCGTGGTCGGGACAGGACAAGAGACCCAGTACTTC. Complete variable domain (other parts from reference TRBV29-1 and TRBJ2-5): SAVISQKPSRDICQRGTSLTIQCQVDSQVTMMFWYRQQPGQSLTLIATANQGSEATYESGFVIDKFPISRPNLTFSTLTVSNMSPEDSSIYLCSVVGTGQETQYFGPGTRLLVL.

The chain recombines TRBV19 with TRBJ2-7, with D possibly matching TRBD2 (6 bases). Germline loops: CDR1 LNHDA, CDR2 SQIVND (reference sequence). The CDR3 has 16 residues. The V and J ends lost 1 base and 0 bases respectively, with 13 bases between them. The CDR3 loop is CASSIASGLTSYEQYF. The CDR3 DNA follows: TGTGCCAGTAGTATAGCGTCGGGACTGACCTCCTACGAGCAGTACTTC. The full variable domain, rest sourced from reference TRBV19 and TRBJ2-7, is DGGITQSPKYLFRKEGQNVTLSCEQNLNHDAMYWYRQDPGQGLRLIYYSQIVNDFQKGDIAEGYSVSREKKESFPLTVTSAQKNPTAFYLCASSIASGLTSYEQYFGPGTRLTVT.

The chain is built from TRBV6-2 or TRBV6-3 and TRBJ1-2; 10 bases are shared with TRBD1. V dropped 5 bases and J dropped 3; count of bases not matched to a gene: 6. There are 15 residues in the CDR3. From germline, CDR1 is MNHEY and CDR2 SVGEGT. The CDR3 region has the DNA TGTGCCAGCAGTAACTTGGACAGGGGGGACTATGGCTACACCTTC. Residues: CASSNLDRGDYGYTF.

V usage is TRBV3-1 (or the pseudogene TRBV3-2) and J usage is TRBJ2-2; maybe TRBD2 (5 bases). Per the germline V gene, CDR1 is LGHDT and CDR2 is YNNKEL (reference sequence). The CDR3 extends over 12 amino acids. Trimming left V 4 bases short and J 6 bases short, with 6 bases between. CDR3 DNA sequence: TGTGCCAGCAGCCGGACTCCCGGGGAGCTGTTTTTT. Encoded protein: CASSRTPGELFF.

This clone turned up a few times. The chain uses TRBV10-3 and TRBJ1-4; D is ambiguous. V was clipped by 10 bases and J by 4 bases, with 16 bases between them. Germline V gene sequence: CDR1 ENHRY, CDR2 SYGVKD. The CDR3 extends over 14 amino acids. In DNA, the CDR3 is TGTGCCACCGGGCGGGTCAGCGGTAATGAAAAACTGTTTTTT. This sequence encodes CATGRVSGNEKLFF.

CDR3 protein: CASSITSGRADTQYF. The CDR3 nucleotides read TGTGCCAGTAGTATAACGAGCGGGAGAGCAGATACGCAGTATTTT. The genes are TRBV19 and TRBJ2-3, with 8 bases identical to TRBD2. V shed 2 bases and J 4 bases; nucleotides not matched to a gene: 5. The CDR3 sequence is 15 residues long. Germline V gene sequence: CDR1 LNHDA, CDR2 SQIVND (reference sequence).

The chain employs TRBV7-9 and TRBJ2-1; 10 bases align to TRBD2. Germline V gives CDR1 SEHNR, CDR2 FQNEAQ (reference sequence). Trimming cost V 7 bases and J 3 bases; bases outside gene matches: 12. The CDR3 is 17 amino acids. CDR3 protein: CASTNLRSGRVYNEQFF. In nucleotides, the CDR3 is TGTGCCAGCACCAACTTACGAAGCGGGAGGGTCTACAATGAGCAGTTCTTC.

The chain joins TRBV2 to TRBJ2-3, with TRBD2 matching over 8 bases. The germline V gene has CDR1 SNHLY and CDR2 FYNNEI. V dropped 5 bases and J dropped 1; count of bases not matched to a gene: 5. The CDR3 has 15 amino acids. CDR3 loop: CASSLGGGGTDTQYF. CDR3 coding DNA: TGTGCCAGCAGTCTCGGGGGGGGCGGCACAGATACGCAGTATTTT.

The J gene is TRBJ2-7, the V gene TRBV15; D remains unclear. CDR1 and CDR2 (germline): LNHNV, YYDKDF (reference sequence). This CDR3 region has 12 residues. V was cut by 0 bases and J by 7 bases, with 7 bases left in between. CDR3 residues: CATSREATEQYF. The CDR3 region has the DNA TGTGCCACCAGCAGAGAGGCAACGGAGCAGTACTTC.

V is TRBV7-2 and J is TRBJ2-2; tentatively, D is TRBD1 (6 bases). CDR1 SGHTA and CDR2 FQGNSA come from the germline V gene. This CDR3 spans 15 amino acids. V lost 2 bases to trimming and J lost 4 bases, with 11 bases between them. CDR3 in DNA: TGTGCCAGCAGCTTACACAGGGTGGGCACCGGGGAGCTGTTTTTT. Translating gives CASSLHRVGTGELFF.

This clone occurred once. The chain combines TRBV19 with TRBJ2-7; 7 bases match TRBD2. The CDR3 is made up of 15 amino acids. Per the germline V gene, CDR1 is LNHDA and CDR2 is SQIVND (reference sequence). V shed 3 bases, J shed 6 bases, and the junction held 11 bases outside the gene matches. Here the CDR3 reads CASSISEAGFREQYF. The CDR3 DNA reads TGTGCCAGTAGTATTAGCGAAGCGGGATTCCGCGAGCAGTACTTC. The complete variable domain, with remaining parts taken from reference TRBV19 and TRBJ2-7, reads DGGITQSPKYLFRKEGQNVTLSCEQNLNHDAMYWYRQDPGQGLRLIYYSQIVNDFQKGDIAEGYSVSREKKESFPLTVTSAQKNPTAFYLCASSISEAGFREQYFGPGTRLTVT.

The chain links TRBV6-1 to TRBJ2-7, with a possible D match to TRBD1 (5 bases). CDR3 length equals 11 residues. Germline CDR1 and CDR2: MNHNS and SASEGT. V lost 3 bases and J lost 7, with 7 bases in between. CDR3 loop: CASSEGLEQYF. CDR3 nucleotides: TGTGCCAGCAGTGAGGGGCTTGAGCAGTACTTC.

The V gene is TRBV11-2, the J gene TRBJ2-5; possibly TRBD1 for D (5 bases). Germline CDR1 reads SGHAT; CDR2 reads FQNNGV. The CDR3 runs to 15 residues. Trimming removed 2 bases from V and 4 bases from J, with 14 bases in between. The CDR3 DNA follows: TGTGCCAGCAGCTTAAATTCAGGGTATGGAGAGACCCAGTACTTC. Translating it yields CASSLNSGYGETQYF.